This entry concerns a single T cell receptor (beta chain). Its antigen is not known. The data are from a study of T cells in Graves' hyperthyroidism and ophthalmopathy. Study conclusions and caveats: The model foresaw ophthalmopathy a median roughly 6 months prior to onset. The majority of expanded thyroid clonotypes above 0.001 also appeared in blood.

The CDR3 runs to 16 residues. V shed 4 bases and J 1 base; nucleotides not matched to a gene: 9. Germline CDR1 and CDR2: SEHNR and FQNEAQ (reference sequence). Thyroid ultrasound and orbital computed tomography, with clinical symptoms and serum thyroxine and TRAb, informed diagnoses. There were TCR beta CDR3 regions amplified from RNA transcripts. The TCR CDR3 was amplified in a first-round RT-PCR using the HTBI primer set. Using its own MiXCR run on the multiplex PCR reads, TCRdb lists one record per CDR3 protein. Among 550,000 to 700,000 distinct CDR3 sequences listed, 40% to 55% were seen once. The sample comprised peripheral blood or thyroid tissue (not recorded which). The origin of this receptor is an adult woman with Graves' disease, either hyperthyroidism or ophthalmopathy (not recorded which). This chain uses TRBV7-9 with TRBJ2-7; 8 nucleotides match TRBD2. The CDR3 spells CASSSPGLALSYEQYF. Written as DNA, the CDR3 is TGTGCCAGCAGCTCACCTGGACTAGCTCTTTCCTACGAGCAGTACTTC.